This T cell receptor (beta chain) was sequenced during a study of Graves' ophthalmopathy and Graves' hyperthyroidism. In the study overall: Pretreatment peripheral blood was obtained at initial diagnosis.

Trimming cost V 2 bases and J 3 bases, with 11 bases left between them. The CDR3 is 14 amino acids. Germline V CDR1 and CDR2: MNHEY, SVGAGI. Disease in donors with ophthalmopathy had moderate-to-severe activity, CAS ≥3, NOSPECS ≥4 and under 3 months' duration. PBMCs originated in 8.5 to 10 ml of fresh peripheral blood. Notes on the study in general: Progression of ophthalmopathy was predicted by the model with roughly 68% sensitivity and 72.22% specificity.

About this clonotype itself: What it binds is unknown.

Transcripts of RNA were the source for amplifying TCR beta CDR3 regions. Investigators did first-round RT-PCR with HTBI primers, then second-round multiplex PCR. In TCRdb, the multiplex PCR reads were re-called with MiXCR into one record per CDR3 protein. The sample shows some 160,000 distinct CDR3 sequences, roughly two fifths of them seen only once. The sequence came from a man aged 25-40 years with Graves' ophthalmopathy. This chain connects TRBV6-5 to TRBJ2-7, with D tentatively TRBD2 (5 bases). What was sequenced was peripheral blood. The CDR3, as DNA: TGTGCCAGCAGTTACCGGAGCGGAAACTACGAGCAGTACTTC. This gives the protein CASSYRSGNYEQYF.